The sequence of this T cell receptor beta chain was determined in a study of blood T cell repertoires in COVID-19. About the study: COVID-19 samples, acute and convalescent, were from the United States, Italy and Spain. T cells, B-cell-depleted T cells, or PBMCs supplied cDNA or gDNA.

Original data processing: Estimation of nucleated cell counts relied on the amplification of reference gene primers. Some clones are missing from TCRdb's copy, which holds only in-frame ones; the method was immunoSEQ multiplex PCR. D and trimming come from the DNA, and the V and J calls and clone size come from that table. Among approximately 500,000 clones listed, about 89% were seen once. Followed over time, Seattle patients had been enrolled while infection was active. This clone was seen only once. Germline lookup yields CDR1 MNHEY and CDR2 SVGAGI. The CDR3 is 15 residues long. Trimming at V came to 4 bases and at J to 2 bases, leaving 2 bases not matched to a gene.

The sample taken for sequencing was peripheral blood. This clonotype was sampled from a woman between 45 and 60 years old with COVID-19, enrolled during active disease. The chain carries TRBV6-5 and TRBJ1-3; TRBD1 aligns across 10 bases. In DNA, the CDR3 is TGTGCCAGCAGTTCGGGGACAGGGGCTGGAAACACCATATATTTT. This sequence encodes CASSSGTGAGNTIYF.